This entry describes one T cell receptor beta chain. Antigen: not known. Patients with uncontrolled infections, other autoimmune diseases, pregnancy or lactation were excluded. Orbital computed tomography, thyroid ultrasound, serum thyroxine and TRAb, and clinical symptoms together informed the diagnoses. Researchers took RNA transcripts and amplified the TCR beta CDR3 regions from them. The HTBI primer set served for first-round RT-PCR of the TCR CDR3. TCRdb passed the multiplex PCR reads through MiXCR, listing each CDR3 protein once. This table has approximately 700,000 distinct CDR3 sequences, just under 45% appearing once. This specimen belongs to a study of T cells in Graves' hyperthyroidism and ophthalmopathy. Study results and caveats: Ophthalmopathy was identified by the model a median about six months ahead of onset. Also found in blood were most expanded thyroid clonotypes above 0.001.

Sequencing used peripheral blood or thyroid tissue (not recorded which). The clonotype originates from an adult man with Graves' disease, either hyperthyroidism or ophthalmopathy (not recorded which).

The CDR3 bases are TGTGCCAGCAGCTCCCAGGTGGAAGAGACCCAGTACTTC. The encoded protein is CASSSQVEETQYF. V gene TRBV12-3 or TRBV12-4 combines with J gene TRBJ2-5; D is unresolved. The ends were cut back, 6 bases at V and 3 bases at J, with 11 bases in the middle. This CDR3 contains 13 residues.